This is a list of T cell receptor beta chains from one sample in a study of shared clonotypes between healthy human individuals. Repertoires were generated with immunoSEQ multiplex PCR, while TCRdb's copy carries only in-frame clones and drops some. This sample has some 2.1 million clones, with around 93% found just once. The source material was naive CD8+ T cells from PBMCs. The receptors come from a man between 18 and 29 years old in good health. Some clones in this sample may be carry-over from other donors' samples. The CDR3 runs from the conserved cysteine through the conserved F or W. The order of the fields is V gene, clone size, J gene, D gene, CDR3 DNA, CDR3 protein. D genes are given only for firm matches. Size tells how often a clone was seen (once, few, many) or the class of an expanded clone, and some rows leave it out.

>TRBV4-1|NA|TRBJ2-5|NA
TGCGCCAGCAGCCAAGGGCCGGGCCAAGAGACCCAGTACTTC
CASSQGPGQETQYF
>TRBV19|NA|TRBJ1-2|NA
TGTGCCAGCCAGGCCTCTTGGGATGACTATGGCTACACCTTC
CASQASWDDYGYTF
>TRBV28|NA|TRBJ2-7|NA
TGTGCCAGCAGCCCTCGGGTCAAGCCCTACGAGCAGTACTTC
CASSPRVKPYEQYF
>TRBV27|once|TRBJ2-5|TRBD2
TGTGCCAGCAGTTTAATGGGGGGGTGGGAGACCCAGTACTTC
CASSLMGGWETQYF
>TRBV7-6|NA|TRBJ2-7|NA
TGTGCCAGCAGCTCAGGAGTGGGGCAGTACTTC
CASSSGVGQYF
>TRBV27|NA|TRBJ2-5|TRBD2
TGTGCCAGCAGTTTATGGGCTAGCGGGAAAGAGACCCAGTACTTC
CASSLWASGKETQYF
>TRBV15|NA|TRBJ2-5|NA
TGTGCCACCAGCATCGGCATCGAGACCCAGTACTTC
CATSIGIETQYF
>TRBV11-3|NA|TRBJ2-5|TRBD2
TGTGCCAGCAGCTTAGCGGGAGGTATACAGACCCAGTACTTC
CASSLAGGIQTQYF
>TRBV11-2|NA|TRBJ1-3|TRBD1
TGTGCCAGCAGCCTCACAGGGGCTGGAAACACCATATATTTT
CASSLTGAGNTIYF
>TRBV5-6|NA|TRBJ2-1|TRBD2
TGTGCCAGCAGCCCGGGGGGCAGCGGGAGGGCCTTGGAGCAGTTCTTC
CASSPGGSGRALEQFF
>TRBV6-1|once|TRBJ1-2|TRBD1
TGTGCCAGCAGTTATCCGGACAGGGGATATGGCTACACCTTC
CASSYPDRGYGYTF
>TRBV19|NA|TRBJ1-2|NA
TGTGCCAGTAGTCCTGCCCCCTTCTATGGCTACACCTTC
CASSPAPFYGYTF
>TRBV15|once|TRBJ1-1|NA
TGTGCCACCAGCCCTGAGAACACTGAAGCTTTCTTT
CATSPENTEAFF
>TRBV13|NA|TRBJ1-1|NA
TGTGCCAGCAGCCTTACCGAAGGGGGCACTGAAGCTTTCTTT
CASSLTEGGTEAFF
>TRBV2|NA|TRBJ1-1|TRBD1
TGTGCCAGCAGTGAACGGCACAGGGGGAACACTGAAGCTTTCTTT
CASSERHRGNTEAFF
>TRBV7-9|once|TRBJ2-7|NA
TGTGCCAGCAGCTTAGGGAGGACGCTCGAGCAGTACTTC
CASSLGRTLEQYF
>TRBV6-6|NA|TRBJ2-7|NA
TGTGCCAGCAGTCCCCTAGGAAGCGCGAGCTCCTACGAGCAGTACTTC
CASSPLGSASSYEQYF
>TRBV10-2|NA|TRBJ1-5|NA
TGCGCCAGCAGTGACACGGGGTTCCAGCATTTT
CASSDTGFQHF
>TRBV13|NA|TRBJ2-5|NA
TGTGCCAGCAGCTTATCCATACAAGAGACCCAGTACTTC
CASSLSIQETQYF
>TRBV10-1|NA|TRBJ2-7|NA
TGCGCCAGCAGTGTCGGTTACGAGCAGTACTTC
CASSVGYEQYF
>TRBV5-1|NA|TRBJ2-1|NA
TGCGCCAGCAGTTATTCGGGTAGCTCCTACAATGAGCAGTTCTTC
CASSYSGSSYNEQFF
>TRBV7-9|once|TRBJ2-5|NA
TGTGCCAGCAGCTTATTAGCCCCCGAAGGAGAGACCCAGTACTTC
CASSLLAPEGETQYF
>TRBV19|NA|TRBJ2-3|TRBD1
TGTGCCAGTACCCCTGCTTTGGACAGGGGTGCAGATACGCAGTATTTT
CASTPALDRGADTQYF
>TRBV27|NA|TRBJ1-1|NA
TGTGCCAGCGGATCTTCCAGCGGGCGCACTGAAGCTTTCTTT
CASGSSSGRTEAFF
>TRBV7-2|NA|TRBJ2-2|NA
TGTGCCAGCAGCTTATGGGCCGGGGAGCTGTTTTTT
CASSLWAGELFF
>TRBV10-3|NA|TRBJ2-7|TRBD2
TGTGCCATCAGGGGGGGGGCCTACGAGCAGTACTTC
CAIRGGAYEQYF
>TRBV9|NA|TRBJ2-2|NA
TGTGCCAGTAAAGCGAACACCGGGGAGCTGTTTTTT
CASKANTGELFF
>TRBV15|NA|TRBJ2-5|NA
TGTGCCACCAGCAGAGCCAGGGACCCGGCGGAGACCCAGTACTTC
CATSRARDPAETQYF